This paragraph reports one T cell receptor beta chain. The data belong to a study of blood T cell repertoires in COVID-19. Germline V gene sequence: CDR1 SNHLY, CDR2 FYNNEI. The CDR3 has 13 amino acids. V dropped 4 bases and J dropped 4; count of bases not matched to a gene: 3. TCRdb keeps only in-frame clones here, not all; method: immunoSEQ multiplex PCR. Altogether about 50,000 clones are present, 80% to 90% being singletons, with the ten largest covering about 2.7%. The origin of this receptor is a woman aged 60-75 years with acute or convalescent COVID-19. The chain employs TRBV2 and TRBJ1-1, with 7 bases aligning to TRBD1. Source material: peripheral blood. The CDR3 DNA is TGTGCCAGCAGTGGACAGGGCAGCACTGAAGCTTTCTTT. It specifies CASSGQGSTEAFF.